This T cell receptor (beta chain) came from a study of PD-L1 blockade in urothelial cancer. At the level of the study: At some point between 2013 and 2014 therapy began: atezolizumab 1,200 mg intravenously every 3 weeks. Findings of the study overall: Pretreatment TCR clonality in blood, when below the median, was predictive of better survival.

The time point here: pretreatment peripheral blood. Some clones are missing from TCRdb's copy, which holds only in-frame ones; the method was immunoSEQ multiplex PCR. The profile shows some 63,000 clones, around 81% of them singletons. The CDR3 consists of 14 residues. Germline loops: CDR1 MNHNS, CDR2 SASEGT. V gave up 4 bases and J gave up 1 base, with 10 bases separating them. Of note for this clone: Its matching antigen is unknown.

The sequencing here drew on PBMCs, taken around atezolizumab (anti-PD-L1) treatment. The origin of this receptor is a man between 65 and 79 years old with urothelial cancer. The chain joins TRBV6-1 to TRBJ1-1; D is ambiguous. CDR3 in DNA: TGTGCCAGCAGTGTGGCAGTCGCGAACACTGAAGCTTTCTTT. Its protein product is CASSVAVANTEAFF.